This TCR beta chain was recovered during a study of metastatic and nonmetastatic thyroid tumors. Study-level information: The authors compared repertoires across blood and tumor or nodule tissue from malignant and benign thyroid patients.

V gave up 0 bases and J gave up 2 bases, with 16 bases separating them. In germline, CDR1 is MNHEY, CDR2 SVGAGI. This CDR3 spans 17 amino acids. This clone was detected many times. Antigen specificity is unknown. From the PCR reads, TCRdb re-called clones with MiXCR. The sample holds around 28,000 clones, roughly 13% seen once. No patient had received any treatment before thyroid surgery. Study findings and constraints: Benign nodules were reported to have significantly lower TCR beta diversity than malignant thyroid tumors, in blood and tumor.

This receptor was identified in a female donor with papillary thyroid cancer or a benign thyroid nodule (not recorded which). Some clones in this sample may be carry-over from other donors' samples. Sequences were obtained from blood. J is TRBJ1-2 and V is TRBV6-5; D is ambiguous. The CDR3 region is CASSYSTHRQANYGYTF. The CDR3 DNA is TGTGCCAGCAGTTACTCAACCCACCGGCAGGCGAACTATGGCTACACCTTC.